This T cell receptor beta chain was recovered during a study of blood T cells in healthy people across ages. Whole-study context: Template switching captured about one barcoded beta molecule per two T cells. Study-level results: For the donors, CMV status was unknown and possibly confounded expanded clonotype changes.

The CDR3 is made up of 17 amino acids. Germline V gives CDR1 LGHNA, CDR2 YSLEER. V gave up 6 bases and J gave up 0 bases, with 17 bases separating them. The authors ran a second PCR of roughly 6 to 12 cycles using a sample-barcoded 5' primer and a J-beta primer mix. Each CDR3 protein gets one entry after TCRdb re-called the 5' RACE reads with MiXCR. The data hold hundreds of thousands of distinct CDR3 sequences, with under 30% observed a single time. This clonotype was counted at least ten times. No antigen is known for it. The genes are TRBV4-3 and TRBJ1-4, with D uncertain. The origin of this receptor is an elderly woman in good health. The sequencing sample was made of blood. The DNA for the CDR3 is TGCGCCAGCAGGAAATCTTCGGGAAGTGCAACTAATGAAAAACTGTTTTTT. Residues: CASRKSSGSATNEKLFF.